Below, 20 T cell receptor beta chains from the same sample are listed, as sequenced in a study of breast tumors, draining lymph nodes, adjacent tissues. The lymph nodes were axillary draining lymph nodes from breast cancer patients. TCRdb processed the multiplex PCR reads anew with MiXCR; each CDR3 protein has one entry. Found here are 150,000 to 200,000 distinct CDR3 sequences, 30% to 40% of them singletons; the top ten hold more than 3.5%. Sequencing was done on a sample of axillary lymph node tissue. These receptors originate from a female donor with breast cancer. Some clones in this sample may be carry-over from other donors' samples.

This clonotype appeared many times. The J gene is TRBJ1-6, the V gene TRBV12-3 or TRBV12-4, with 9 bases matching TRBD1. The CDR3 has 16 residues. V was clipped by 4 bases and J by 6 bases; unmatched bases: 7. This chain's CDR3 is CASSSGQGRSNSPLHF. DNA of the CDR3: TGTGCCAGCAGTTCGGGACAGGGAAGAAGTAATTCACCCCTCCACTTT.

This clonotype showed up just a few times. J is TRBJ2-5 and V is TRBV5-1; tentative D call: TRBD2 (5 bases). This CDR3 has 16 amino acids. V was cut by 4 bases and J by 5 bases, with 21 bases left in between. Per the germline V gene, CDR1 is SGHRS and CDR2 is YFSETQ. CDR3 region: CASSPISRSGGETQYF. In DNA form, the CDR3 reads TGCGCCAGCAGCCCAATCTCCCGGAGCGGTGGGGAGACCCAGTACTTC.

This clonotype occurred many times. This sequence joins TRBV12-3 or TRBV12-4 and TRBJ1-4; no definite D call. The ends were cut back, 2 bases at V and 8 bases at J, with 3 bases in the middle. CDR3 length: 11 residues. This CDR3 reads CASSLSEKLFF. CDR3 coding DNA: TGTGCCAGCAGTTTATCGGAAAAACTGTTTTTT.

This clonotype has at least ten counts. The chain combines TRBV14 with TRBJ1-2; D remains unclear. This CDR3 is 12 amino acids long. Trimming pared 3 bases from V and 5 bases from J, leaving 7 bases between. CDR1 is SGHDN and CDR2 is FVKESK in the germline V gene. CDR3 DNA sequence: TGTGCCAGCAGCCAGGGAGGGTATGGCTACACCTTC. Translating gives CASSQGGYGYTF.

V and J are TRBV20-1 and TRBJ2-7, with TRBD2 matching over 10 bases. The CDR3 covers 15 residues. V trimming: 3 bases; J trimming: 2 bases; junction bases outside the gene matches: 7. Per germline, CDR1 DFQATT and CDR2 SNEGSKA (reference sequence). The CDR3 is CSASQGAGGTYEQYF. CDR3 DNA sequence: TGCAGTGCTAGTCAGGGAGCGGGAGGGACCTACGAGCAGTACTTC.

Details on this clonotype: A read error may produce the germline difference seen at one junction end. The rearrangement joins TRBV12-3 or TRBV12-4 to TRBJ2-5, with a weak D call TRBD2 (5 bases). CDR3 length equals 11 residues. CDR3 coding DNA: TGTGCCAGCAGGACTCGGACTGCCTTAGGCTTC. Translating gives CASRTRTALGF.

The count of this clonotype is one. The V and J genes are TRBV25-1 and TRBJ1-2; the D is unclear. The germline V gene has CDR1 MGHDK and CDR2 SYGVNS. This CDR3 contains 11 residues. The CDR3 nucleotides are TGTGCTAGAGATCAAGGGTATGGCTACACCTTC. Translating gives CARDQGYGYTF.

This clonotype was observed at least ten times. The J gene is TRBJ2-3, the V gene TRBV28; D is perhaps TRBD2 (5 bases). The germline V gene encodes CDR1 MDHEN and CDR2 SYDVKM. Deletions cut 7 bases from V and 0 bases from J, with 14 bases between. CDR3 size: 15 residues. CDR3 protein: CASTLLGGSTDTQYF. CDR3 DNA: TGTGCCAGCACTCTTTTGGGCGGGAGCACAGATACGCAGTATTTT. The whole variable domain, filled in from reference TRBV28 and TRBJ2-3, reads DVKVTQSSRYLVKRTGEKVFLECVQDMDHENMFWYRQDPGLGLRLIYFSYDVKMKEKGDIPEGYSVSREKKERFSLILESASTNQTSMYLCASTLLGGSTDTQYFGPGTRLTVL.

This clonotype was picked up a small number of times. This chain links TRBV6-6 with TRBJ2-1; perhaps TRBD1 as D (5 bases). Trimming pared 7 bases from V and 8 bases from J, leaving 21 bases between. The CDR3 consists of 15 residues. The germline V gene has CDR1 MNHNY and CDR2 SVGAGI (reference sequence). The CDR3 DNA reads TGTGCCAGCACCCACCTAGGGGCCAGCATGGATGAGCAGTTCTTC. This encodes CASTHLGASMDEQFF.

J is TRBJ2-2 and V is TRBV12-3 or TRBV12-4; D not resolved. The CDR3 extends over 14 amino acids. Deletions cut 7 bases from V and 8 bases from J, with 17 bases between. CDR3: CASTTSRLTGELFF. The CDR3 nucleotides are TGTGCCAGCACCACGAGCAGACTCACTGGGGAGCTGTTTTTT.

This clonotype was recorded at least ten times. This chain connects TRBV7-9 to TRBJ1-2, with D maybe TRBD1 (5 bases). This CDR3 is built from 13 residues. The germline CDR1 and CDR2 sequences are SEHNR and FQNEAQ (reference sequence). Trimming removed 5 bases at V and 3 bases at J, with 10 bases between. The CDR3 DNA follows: TGTGCCAGCAGCCGTCCGGGGGACTATGGCTACACCTTC. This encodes CASSRPGDYGYTF.

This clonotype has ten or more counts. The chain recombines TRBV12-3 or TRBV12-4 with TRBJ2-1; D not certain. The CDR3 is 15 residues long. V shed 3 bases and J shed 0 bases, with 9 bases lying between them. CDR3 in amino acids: CASSFGPSSYNEQFF. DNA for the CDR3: TGTGCCAGCAGTTTTGGACCTAGCTCCTACAATGAGCAGTTCTTC.

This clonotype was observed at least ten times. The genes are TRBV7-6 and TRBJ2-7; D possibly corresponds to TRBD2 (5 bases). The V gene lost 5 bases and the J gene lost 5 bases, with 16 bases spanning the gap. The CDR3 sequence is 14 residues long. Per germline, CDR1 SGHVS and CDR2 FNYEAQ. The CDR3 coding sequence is TGTGCCAGCAGCCCGCGGACCAGCGGAGACGAGCAGTACTTC. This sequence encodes CASSPRTSGDEQYF.

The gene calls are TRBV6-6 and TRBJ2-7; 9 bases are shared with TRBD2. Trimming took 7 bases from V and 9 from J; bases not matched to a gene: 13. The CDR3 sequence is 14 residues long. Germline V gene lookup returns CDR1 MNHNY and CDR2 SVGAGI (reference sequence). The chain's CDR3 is CASTPAGGGRGQYF. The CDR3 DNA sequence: TGTGCCAGCACTCCAGCGGGAGGCGGGCGCGGGCAGTACTTC.

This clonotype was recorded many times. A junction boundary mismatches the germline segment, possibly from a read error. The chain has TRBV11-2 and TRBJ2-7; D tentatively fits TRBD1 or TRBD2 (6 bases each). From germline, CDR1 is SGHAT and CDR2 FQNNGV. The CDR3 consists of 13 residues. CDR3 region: CASSLAGAYKQYF. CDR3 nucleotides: TGTGCCAGCAGCTTAGCGGGGGCCTACAAGCAGTACTTC.

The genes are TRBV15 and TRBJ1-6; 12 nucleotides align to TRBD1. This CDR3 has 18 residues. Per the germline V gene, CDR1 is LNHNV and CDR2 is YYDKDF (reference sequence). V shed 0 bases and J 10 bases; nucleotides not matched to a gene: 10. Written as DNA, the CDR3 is TGTGCCACCAGCAGAGACCCCCCGGGACAGGGGGCAAAATCACCCCTCCACTTT. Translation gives CATSRDPPGQGAKSPLHF.

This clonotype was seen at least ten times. CDR3 sequence: CSARRQGINTGELFF. The DNA for the CDR3 is TGCAGTGCTAGACGACAGGGGATAAACACCGGGGAGCTGTTTTTT. The chain has TRBV20-1 and TRBJ2-2; 8 nucleotides line up with TRBD1. Germline V gene lookup returns CDR1 DFQATT and CDR2 SNEGSKA (reference sequence). The CDR3 loop spans 15 amino acids. Trimming took 2 bases from V and 2 from J; bases not matched to a gene: 4.

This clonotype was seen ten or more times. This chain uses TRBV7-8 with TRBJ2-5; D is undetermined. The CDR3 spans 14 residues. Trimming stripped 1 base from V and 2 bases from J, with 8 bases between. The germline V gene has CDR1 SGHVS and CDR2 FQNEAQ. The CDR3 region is CASSLGLQQETQYF. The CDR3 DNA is TGTGCCAGCAGCTTAGGTCTCCAGCAAGAGACCCAGTACTTC.

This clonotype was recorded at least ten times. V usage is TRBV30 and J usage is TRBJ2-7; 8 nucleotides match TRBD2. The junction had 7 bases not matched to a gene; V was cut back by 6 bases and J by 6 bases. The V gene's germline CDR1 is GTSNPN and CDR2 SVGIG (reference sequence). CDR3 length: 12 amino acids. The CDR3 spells CACVSGRREQYF. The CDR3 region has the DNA TGTGCCTGCGTGAGCGGGAGACGCGAGCAGTACTTC. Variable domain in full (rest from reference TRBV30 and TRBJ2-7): SQTIHQWPATLVQPVGSPLSLECTVEGTSNPNLYWYRQAAGRGLQLLFYSVGIGQISSEVPQNLSASRPQDRQFILSSKKLLLSDSGFYLCACVSGRREQYFGPGTRLTVT.

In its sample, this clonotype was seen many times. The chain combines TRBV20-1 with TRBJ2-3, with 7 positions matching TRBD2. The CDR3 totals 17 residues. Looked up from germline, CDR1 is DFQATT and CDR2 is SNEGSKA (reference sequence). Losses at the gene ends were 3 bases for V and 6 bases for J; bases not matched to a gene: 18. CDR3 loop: CSASYGSGGGPGDTQYF. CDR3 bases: TGCAGTGCTAGCTACGGGAGTGGCGGGGGACCGGGGGATACGCAGTATTTT.